Below are 5 T cell receptor beta chains sequenced from a single sample in a study of shared clonotypes between healthy human individuals. Sequenced by immunoSEQ multiplex PCR; TCRdb stores in-frame clones only, minus some. The table shows over 1.4 million clones, with roughly 95% occurring only once. The sequencing sample was made of naive CD4+ T cells sorted from blood. Described subset: CD45RA+ positively selected. These receptor sequences come from a man in his thirties or forties in good health.

The chain joins TRBV30 to TRBJ1-2; TRBD1 agrees at 7 bases. V lost 3 bases to trimming and J lost 5 bases; unmatched junction nucleotides: 9. The CDR3 runs 14 residues. Germline CDR1 reads GTSNPN; CDR2 reads SVGIG (reference sequence). In nucleotides, the CDR3 is TGTGCCTGGAGGGGTCTAGACAGGGAATATGGCTACACCTTC. It is translated as CAWRGLDREYGYTF. The variable domain in full, with the rest retrieved from reference TRBV30 and TRBJ1-2, is SQTIHQWPATLVQPVGSPLSLECTVEGTSNPNLYWYRQAAGRGLQLLFYSVGIGQISSEVPQNLSASRPQDRQFILSSKKLLLSDSGFYLCAWRGLDREYGYTFGSGTRLTVV.

The rearrangement uses TRBV2 and TRBJ2-1; possibly TRBD1 for D (6 bases). This CDR3 spans 18 amino acids. Trimming took off 8 bases at V and 3 bases at J, with 26 bases between the two ends. Germline CDR1 SNHLY, CDR2 FYNNEI. As DNA, the CDR3 is TGTGCCAGCGGAAAAGGGACACAGGGACCGCGGAGCTACAATGAGCAGTTCTTC. Amino acid sequence: CASGKGTQGPRSYNEQFF.

Details on this clone: Other DNA variants within this sample encode the same CDR3. The chain combines TRBV2 with TRBJ1-2; D unresolved. CDR3 length: 12 residues. Trimming left V 6 bases short and J 2 bases short, with 7 bases between. CDR1 SNHLY and CDR2 FYNNEI come from the germline V gene. Here the CDR3 DNA reads TGTGCCAGCAGCACTAGGAACTATGGCTACACCTTC. Protein: CASSTRNYGYTF.

The J gene is TRBJ2-1, the V gene TRBV21-1; the table's D call TRBD1 went unverified against the DNA. TRBV21-1 is tagged as a pseudogene. This CDR3 contains 18 residues. The CDR3 loop reads CASSKREIRETGVHEQFF. The CDR3 DNA follows: TGTGCCAGCAGCAAAAGGGAAATCCGTGAGACAGGGGTCCATGAGCAGTTCTTC.

The rearrangement links TRBV5-5 to TRBJ2-7; D is unresolved. The CDR3 is 15 residues long. Germline V gene data show CDR1 as SGHKS and CDR2 as YYEKEE (reference sequence). V shed 4 bases and J shed 7 bases, with 21 bases lying between them. The CDR3, as DNA: TGTGCCAGCAGCCCCGGCCGGACCCTTATTGAAGAGCAGTACTTC. This codes for CASSPGRTLIEEQYF.